This record concerns one TCR beta chain sequence. The antigen is undetermined. Germline assignment: CDR1 SGHVS and CDR2 FQNEAQ. CDR3 size: 13 residues. Trimming pared 2 bases from V and 8 bases from J, leaving 12 bases between. The PCR employed 60 Vbeta primers together with 13 Jbeta primers. Profiled with immunoSEQ multiplex PCR; TCRdb holds only in-frame clones, not every one. The sample yields fewer than 110,000 clones, 75% seen once. The data are from a study of cytomegalovirus exposure and HLA in healthy donors. Regarding donors, all were healthy bone marrow donors. Overall study findings and caveats: TCR beta chain V- and J-gene trimming was linked, in a later analysis, to a missense variant in DCLRE1C.

This sequence was found in a man over 45 in good health and CMV-seronegative. This chain connects TRBV7-8 to TRBJ1-2, with unresolved D. Input material: PBMCs. CDR3 sequence reads: CASSLLGERGYTF. In nucleotides, the CDR3 is TGTGCCAGCAGCTTACTGGGCGAAAGAGGCTACACCTTC.